This T cell receptor (beta chain) was found in a study of blood T cell repertoires in COVID-19. Overall study context: The origin of the acute and convalescent COVID-19 samples was the United States, Italy and Spain.

Clones were sequenced by immunoSEQ multiplex PCR, and TCRdb holds only the in-frame ones, with some missing. The table shows some 130,000 clones, with approximately 80% occurring only once. Enrolled through a virtual design, the participants were between roughly 18 and 90 years of age and came from some 25 US areas. V lost 6 bases to trimming and J lost 8 bases, with 14 bases between them. The CDR3 consists of 13 residues. Germline CDR1 reads SEHNR; CDR2 reads FQNEAQ (reference sequence). Specimen: PBMCs or T cells enriched from blood (not recorded which). The rearrangement joins TRBV7-9 to TRBJ2-1; D gene unclear. The source is a woman between 45 and 60 years old who had recovered from COVID-19. The CDR3 region is CASRPVIIDEQFF. The CDR3 region has the DNA TGTGCCAGCAGACCGGTCATTATCGATGAGCAGTTCTTC.